This TCR beta chain was identified in a study of T cells in Graves' hyperthyroidism and ophthalmopathy. Broader study findings: Separating ophthalmopathy from stable hyperthyroidism was achieved by a 13 V-J model.

Germline CDR1 is DFQATT and CDR2 is SNEGSKA (reference sequence). The J segment lost 4 bases and the V segment lost 5 bases, leaving 13 bases of the junction unmatched. The CDR3 spans 16 residues. Concerning this clonotype itself: Its antigen remains unidentified.

Amplification yielded TCR beta CDR3 regions, with RNA transcripts as the source. TCR CDR3 regions were first amplified by RT-PCR with HTBI primers. TCRdb called the multiplex PCR reads again in MiXCR, with one record for every CDR3 protein. The top ten hold 9.2% of the sample, which has about 400,000 distinct CDR3 sequences, under 15% seen once. The V gene is TRBV20-1, the J gene TRBJ1-5; 8 nucleotides align to TRBD1. Sequencing used blood. This receptor was obtained from a woman aged 18-30 years with Graves' hyperthyroidism. The CDR3 DNA reads TGCAGTGCTTCCCCCCAGGGGGCAAGAGGGAATCAGCCCCAGCATTTT. It codes for CSASPQGARGNQPQHF.